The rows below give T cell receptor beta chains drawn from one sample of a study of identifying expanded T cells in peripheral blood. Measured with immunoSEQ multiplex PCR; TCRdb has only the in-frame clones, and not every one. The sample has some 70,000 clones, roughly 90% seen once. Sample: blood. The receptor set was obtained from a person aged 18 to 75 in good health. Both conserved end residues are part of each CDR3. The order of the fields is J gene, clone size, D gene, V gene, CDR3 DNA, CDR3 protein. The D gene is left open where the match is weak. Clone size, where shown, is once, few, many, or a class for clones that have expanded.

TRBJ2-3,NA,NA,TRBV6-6,TGTGCCAGCGCGACAAGCGGCTTGGGGGATACGCAGTATTTT,CASATSGLGDTQYF
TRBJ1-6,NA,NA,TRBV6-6,TGTGCCAGCAGCCCCCGGGACACGTCTTCACCCCTCCACTTT,CASSPRDTSSPLHF
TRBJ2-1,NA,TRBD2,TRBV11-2,TGTGCCAGCAGCCGACAGGGGACTAGCGATGAGCAGTTCTTC,CASSRQGTSDEQFF
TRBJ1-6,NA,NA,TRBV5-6,TGTGCCAGCAGCTCTGCAGGGTTCTCCGATTCACCCCTCCACTTT,CASSSAGFSDSPLHF
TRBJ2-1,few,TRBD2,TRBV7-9,TGTGCCAGCAGCTACCTAGCGGGAGGGTCCTACAATGAGCAGTTCTTC,CASSYLAGGSYNEQFF
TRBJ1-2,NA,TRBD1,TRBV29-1,TGCAGCGTTGGGGACAGGGCGGATAGGGGGAACACCTTC,CSVGDRADRGNTF
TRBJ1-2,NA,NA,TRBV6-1,TGTGCCAGCAGTGAAGTGAATGGCTACACCTTC,CASSEVNGYTF
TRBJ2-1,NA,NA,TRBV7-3,TGTGCCAGCAGCTCAGGGGGGACATTAAATGAGCAGTTCTTC,CASSSGGTLNEQFF
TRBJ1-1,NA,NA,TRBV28,TGTGCCAGCAGCTCGCCGGGTAGAGTTACTGAAGCTTTCTTT,CASSSPGRVTEAFF
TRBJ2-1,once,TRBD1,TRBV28,TGTGCCAGCAGTTTCTATTCACCCTCCGGGACAGGGGAGTTCTTC,CASSFYSPSGTGEFF
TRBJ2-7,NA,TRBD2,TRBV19,TGTGCCAGTAGTGAGACTAGCGGGAGCTCCTACGAGCAGTACTTC,CASSETSGSSYEQYF
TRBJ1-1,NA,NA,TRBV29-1,TGCAGCGCCCAACAGTCTAGGGAGTCTGAAGCTTTCTTT,CSAQQSRESEAFF
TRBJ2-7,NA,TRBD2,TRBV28,TGTGCCAGCCTTCTTCCGGATAGCGGGATTTTCTACGAGCAGTACTTC,CASLLPDSGIFYEQYF
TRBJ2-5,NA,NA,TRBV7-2,TGTGCCAGCAGGGAACAAGAGACCCAGTACTTC,CASREQETQYF
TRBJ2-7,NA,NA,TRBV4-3,TGCGCCAGCAGCCAAGATTTAGGGCAGGAGCGCGAGCAGTACTTC,CASSQDLGQEREQYF
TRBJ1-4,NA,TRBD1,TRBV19,TGTGCCAGTAGTAGCCAGACAGGGGCGGAAGAAAAACTGTTTTTT,CASSSQTGAEEKLFF
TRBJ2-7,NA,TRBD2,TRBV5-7,TGTGCCAGCAGCTTGGTGGAGGGGACTAGCGGGAGGGCCCCCTACGAGCAGTACTTC,CASSLVEGTSGRAPYEQYF
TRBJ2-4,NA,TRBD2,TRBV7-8,TGTGCCAGCAGCGCGGGGGGCCCTGCTCATTACGCCAAAAACATTCAGTACTTC,CASSAGGPAHYAKNIQYF
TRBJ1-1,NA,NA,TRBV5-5,TGTGCCAGCAGCCGATCCACGAGGACTGAAGCTTTCTTT,CASSRSTRTEAFF
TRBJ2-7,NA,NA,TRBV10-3,TGTGCCATCAGTGATGGGCCTTCCTACGAGCAGTACTTC,CAISDGPSYEQYF
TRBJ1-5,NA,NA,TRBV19,TGTGCCAGTATAGCAACCCACGGGTATAGCAATCAGCCCCAGCATTTT,CASIATHGYSNQPQHF
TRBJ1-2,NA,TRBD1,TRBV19,TGTGCCAGTAGCAAAGAAACAGGGGAGGGATCATATGGCTACACCTTC,CASSKETGEGSYGYTF
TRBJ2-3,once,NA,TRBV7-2,TGTGCCAGCAGCTTAGAGGCGGTTTCGTATACGCAGTATTTT,CASSLEAVSYTQYF